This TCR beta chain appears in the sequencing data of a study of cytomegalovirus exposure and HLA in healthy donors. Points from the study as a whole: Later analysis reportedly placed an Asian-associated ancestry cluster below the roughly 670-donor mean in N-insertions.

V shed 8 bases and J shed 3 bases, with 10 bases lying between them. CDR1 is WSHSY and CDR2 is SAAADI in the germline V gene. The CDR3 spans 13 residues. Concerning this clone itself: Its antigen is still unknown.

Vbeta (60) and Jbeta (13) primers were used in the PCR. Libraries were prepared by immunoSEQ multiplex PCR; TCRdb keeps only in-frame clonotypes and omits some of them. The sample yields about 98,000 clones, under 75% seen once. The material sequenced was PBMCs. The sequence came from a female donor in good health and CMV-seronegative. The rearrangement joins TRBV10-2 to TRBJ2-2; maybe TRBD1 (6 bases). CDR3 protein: CASGGTDTGELFF. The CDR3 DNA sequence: TGCGCCAGCGGGGGCACTGACACCGGGGAGCTGTTTTTT.